This TCR beta chain is from a study of shared T cell receptors in the human thymus. Germline V gene data show CDR1 as SGDLS and CDR2 as YYNGEE. The CDR3 is made up of 14 amino acids. V dropped 0 bases and J dropped 2 bases, with 9 bases sitting between them. The assay was immunoSEQ multiplex PCR, and TCRdb's table has in-frame clones only and misses some. The repertoire holds fewer than 700,000 clones, with over 75% as singletons. Separately, the same data were catalogued under a study of human thymus T cells. This second report adds: Resections that were taken during corrective heart surgery supplied the thymus tissue.

The chain uses TRBV9 and TRBJ2-7; maybe TRBD1 (5 bases). Material: thymocytes. This sequence was found in a boy less than two years old with a congenital heart defect. The CDR3 DNA sequence: TGTGCCAGCAGCGTAGAATGGGGCCCCTACGAGCAGTACTTC. Its translation: CASSVEWGPYEQYF.